Following are 27 T cell receptor beta chains from one sample sequenced in a study of T cell responses to AZD1222 COVID-19 vaccine. Method: immunoSEQ multiplex PCR; TCRdb's copy keeps in-frame clones and lacks some. The sample yields 180,000 or so clones, 80% to 95% seen once. The input for sequencing was peripheral blood, taken on day 0 of AZD1222 vaccination. The receptor source for this set is an adult in good health.

The CDR3 protein is CASSASGLTETQYF. CDR3 DNA: TGCGCCAGCAGTGCGTCCGGGCTCACAGAGACCCAGTACTTC. This chain connects TRBV10-2 to TRBJ2-5; D is unclear. CDR1 and CDR2 (germline): WSHSY, SAAADI. V was clipped by 4 bases and J by 4 bases, with 13 bases between them. This CDR3 region has 14 residues.

A single count supports this clone. The V call is TRBV6-5, the J call TRBJ1-5, with a possible D match to TRBD1 (6 bases). V lost 6 bases and J lost 4, with 10 bases in between. This CDR3 has 13 residues. Looked up from germline, CDR1 is MNHEY and CDR2 is SVGAGI. CDR3 DNA: TGTGCCAGCAGGACAGGCGAAAATCAGCCCCAGCATTTT. Translated: CASRTGENQPQHF.

The rearrangement uses TRBV20-1 and TRBJ1-2; possible D gene TRBD1, 6 bases. Deletions cut 3 bases from V and 8 bases from J, with 19 bases between. CDR1 and CDR2 (germline): DFQATT, SNEGSKA (reference sequence). CDR3 length: 14 residues. The CDR3 is CSASNQGSNGGYTF. The CDR3 coding sequence is TGCAGTGCTAGTAATCAGGGGTCGAACGGCGGCTACACCTTC.

J is TRBJ2-5 and V is TRBV9, with 8 positions matching TRBD2. With V trimmed by 0 bases and J by 7 bases, 14 bases remained unmatched. The CDR3 extends over 17 amino acids. Looked up from germline, CDR1 is SGDLS and CDR2 is YYNGEE. CDR3 in amino acids: CASSVGGTSLSGGTQYF. DNA of the CDR3: TGTGCCAGCAGCGTAGGGGGGACTAGTCTGTCCGGCGGGACCCAGTACTTC.

The chain links TRBV10-1 to TRBJ2-7, with D tentatively TRBD1 (7 bases). This CDR3 region has 14 residues. Looked up from germline, CDR1 is WNHNN and CDR2 is SYGVQD (reference sequence). V lost 5 bases to trimming and J lost 4 bases, with 15 bases between them. The DNA for the CDR3 is TGCGCCAGCAGTCCGGGGGACAGACCATACGAGCAGTACTTC. As protein: CASSPGDRPYEQYF.

J is TRBJ1-5 and V is TRBV6-5; a weak D match, TRBD1 (6 bases). Per germline, CDR1 MNHEY and CDR2 SVGAGI. The V and J ends lost 10 bases and 4 bases respectively, with 14 bases between them. There are 13 residues in the CDR3. The CDR3 DNA reads as TGTGCCACCTCCCTAGGGGGAAATCAGCCCCAGCATTTT. Translating gives CATSLGGNQPQHF.

The chain links TRBV12-3 or TRBV12-4 to TRBJ2-7; 9 bases align to TRBD1. The CDR3 has 13 amino acids. V was pared by 4 bases and J by 3 bases, with 1 base of the junction left unmatched. The CDR3 loop is CASSSGQGYEQYF. The CDR3 DNA reads as TGTGCCAGCAGTTCGGGACAGGGCTACGAGCAGTACTTC.

About this clone itself: Distinct nucleotide sequences in the sample also encode this CDR3. The chain carries TRBV18 and TRBJ1-2, with 10 bases that match TRBD1. Trimming took 3 bases from V and 5 from J; bases not matched to a gene: 0. The CDR3 loop spans 13 amino acids. The V gene's germline CDR1 is KGHSH and CDR2 LQKENI. The CDR3 reads CASSPDRGYGYTF. The DNA of the CDR3 is TGTGCCAGCTCACCGGACAGGGGGTATGGCTACACCTTC.

V is TRBV7-2 and J is TRBJ2-5; D is ambiguous. The germline CDR1 and CDR2 sequences are SGHTA and FQGNSA. The CDR3 covers 13 residues. V was trimmed by 2 bases and J by 2 bases, leaving 6 bases between them. CDR3 in DNA: TGTGCCAGCAGCTTATTCAGGCAAGAGACCCAGTACTTC. The encoded protein is CASSLFRQETQYF. Using reference TRBV7-2 and TRBJ2-5 for the parts outside the CDR3, the full variable domain is GAGVSQSPSNKVTEKGKDVELRCDPISGHTALYWYRQSLGQGLEFLIYFQGNSAPDKSGLPSDRFSAERTGGSVSTLTIQRTQQEDSAVYLCASSLFRQETQYFGPGTRLLVL.

The chain uses TRBV27 and TRBJ1-6; D is ambiguous. CDR3 length equals 15 residues. In germline, CDR1 is MNHEY, CDR2 SMNVEV (reference sequence). V lost 0 bases and J 7 bases, leaving 10 bases between the germline ends. In nucleotides, the CDR3 is TGTGCCAGCAGTTTATCGAACGGGCGGAATTCACCCCTCCACTTT. It specifies CASSLSNGRNSPLHF.

The chain carries TRBV7-9 and TRBJ2-3; D not resolved. V was clipped by 5 bases and J by 1 base, with 13 bases between them. CDR3 size: 15 residues. Looked up from germline, CDR1 is SEHNR and CDR2 is FQNEAQ (reference sequence). CDR3 sequence reads: CASSPTTVGTDTQYF. CDR3 sequence (DNA): TGTGCCAGCAGCCCCACGACGGTCGGCACAGATACGCAGTATTTT.

The chain links TRBV13 to TRBJ1-3; D uncertain. In germline, CDR1 is PRHDT, CDR2 FYEKMQ (reference sequence). This CDR3 is built from 12 residues. Trimming left V 1 base short and J 7 bases short, with 5 bases between. As DNA, the CDR3 is TGTGCCAGCAGCTTAGAAGGGAACACCATATATTTT. The encoded protein is CASSLEGNTIYF. The full variable domain, with the rest looked up from reference TRBV13 and TRBJ1-3, is AAGVIQSPRHLIKEKRETATLKCYPIPRHDTVYWYQQGPGQDPQFLISFYEKMQSDKGSIPDRFSAQQFSDYHSELNMSSLELGDSALYFCASSLEGNTIYFGEGSWLTVV.

V and J are TRBV27 and TRBJ2-3, with 9 bases fitting TRBD2. Germline trimming cut 2 bases from V and 1 base from J; bases unmatched to any gene: 10. Germline V gene data show CDR1 as MNHEY and CDR2 as SMNVEV (reference sequence). The CDR3 extends over 18 amino acids. CDR3 residues: CASSLMPSGAGGTDTQYF. As DNA, the CDR3 is TGTGCCAGCAGTTTAATGCCTAGCGGGGCCGGGGGCACAGATACGCAGTATTTT.

V gene TRBV4-1 combines with J gene TRBJ1-2; no clear D gene. The CDR3 sequence is 15 residues long. Germline CDR1 reads MGHRA; CDR2 reads YSYEKL. V gave up 0 bases and J gave up 1 base, with 9 bases separating them. CDR3 region: CASSQERTFNYGYTF. CDR3 nucleotide sequence: TGCGCCAGCAGCCAAGAGAGAACGTTTAACTATGGCTACACCTTC.

The rearrangement uses TRBV12-3 or TRBV12-4 and TRBJ1-1; no definite D call. The CDR3 spans 12 residues. Trimming stripped 1 base from V and 8 bases from J, with 8 bases between. CDR3: CASSLEHREAFF. CDR3 bases: TGTGCCAGCAGTTTAGAACACAGAGAAGCTTTCTTT.

V and J are TRBV20-1 and TRBJ2-7; D gene unclear. The CDR3 runs to 9 residues. Trimming removed 5 bases from V and 6 bases from J, with 5 bases in between. In germline, CDR1 is DFQATT, CDR2 SNEGSKA (reference sequence). CDR3 sequence: CSASLEQYF. CDR3 bases: TGCAGTGCTTCTCTCGAGCAGTACTTC.

The genes are TRBV18 and TRBJ2-7, with D unresolved. V shed 0 bases and J shed 5 bases, with 8 bases lying between them. Per the germline V gene, CDR1 is KGHSH and CDR2 is LQKENI. The CDR3 runs to 13 residues. The CDR3 bases are TGTGCCAGCTCACCACCGCCCGGTAACGAGCAGTACTTC. This translates into CASSPPPGNEQYF.

This rearrangement joins TRBV7-8 to TRBJ1-3; 7 nucleotides align to TRBD1. Germline CDR1 is SGHVS and CDR2 is FQNEAQ. CDR3 size: 14 residues. Trimming cost V 4 bases and J 2 bases; bases outside gene matches: 2. CDR3 sequence reads: CASSSQGTGNTIYF. The CDR3 region has the DNA TGTGCCAGCAGCTCACAGGGGACTGGAAACACCATATATTTT.

The chain has TRBV7-8 and TRBJ2-1; D is ambiguous. CDR1 SGHVS and CDR2 FQNEAQ come from the germline V gene. The CDR3 runs to 14 residues. Trimming removed 8 bases at V and 6 bases at J, with 17 bases between. The CDR3 loop reads CASEKYGALNEQFF. CDR3 DNA sequence: TGTGCCAGCGAAAAATACGGAGCCCTCAATGAGCAGTTCTTC.

The sample holds one count of this clone. V gene TRBV7-2 combines with J gene TRBJ2-5; D gene uncertain. This CDR3 is 12 amino acids long. Per germline, CDR1 SGHTA and CDR2 FQGNSA. Trimming shortened V by 5 bases and J by 6 bases, and 10 bases separated the two germline ends. In nucleotides, the CDR3 is TGTGCCAGCAGCCCCTATGGGAAGACCCAGTACTTC. Protein sequence: CASSPYGKTQYF.

V is TRBV7-9 and J is TRBJ1-6; the D is unclear. The length of the CDR3 is 16 residues. V lost 1 base and J lost 8, with 15 bases in between. Germline lookup yields CDR1 SEHNR and CDR2 FQNEAQ (reference sequence). The CDR3 DNA is TGTGCCAGCAGCTTAGTCTCGCGGGGTAGGGATTCACCCCTCCACTTT. This sequence encodes CASSLVSRGRDSPLHF.

The V call is TRBV19, the J call TRBJ1-5, with unresolved D. The V gene lost 4 bases and the J gene lost 2 bases, with 9 bases spanning the gap. Germline values: CDR1 LNHDA, CDR2 SQIVND (reference sequence). There are 14 residues in the CDR3. The CDR3 protein is CASSSMVGNQPQHF. For the CDR3, the DNA is TGTGCCAGTAGTAGTATGGTGGGCAATCAGCCCCAGCATTTT.

The V call is TRBV5-1, the J call TRBJ1-2; D unresolved. Trimming left V 0 bases short and J 5 bases short, with 8 bases between. From germline, CDR1 is SGHRS and CDR2 YFSETQ. This CDR3 has 13 residues. The CDR3 region has the DNA TGCGCCAGCAGCTTGGAAGGGAAGTATGGCTACACCTTC. Protein sequence: CASSLEGKYGYTF.

The chain links TRBV9 to TRBJ2-1; D is ambiguous. Germline V gene sequence: CDR1 SGDLS, CDR2 YYNGEE. The CDR3 totals 16 residues. With 4 bases removed from V and 1 base from J, the gap between germline ends came to 15 bases. CDR3 coding DNA: TGTGCCAGCAGCCCAGTGGGGTCGGGTTCCTACAATGAGCAGTTCTTC. This encodes CASSPVGSGSYNEQFF.

The J gene is TRBJ2-1, the V gene TRBV5-5, with D possibly being TRBD1 (5 bases). The CDR3 covers 15 residues. Germline V gene data show CDR1 as SGHKS and CDR2 as YYEKEE (reference sequence). The V and J ends lost 0 bases and 5 bases respectively, with 12 bases between them. CDR3 loop: CASSLAGNANNEQFF. In nucleotides, the CDR3 is TGTGCCAGCAGCTTGGCAGGGAACGCCAACAATGAGCAGTTCTTC.

The chain combines TRBV7-6 with TRBJ1-1, with a possible D match to TRBD1 (5 bases). This CDR3 spans 16 amino acids. In germline, CDR1 is SGHVS, CDR2 FNYEAQ. Trimming shortened V by 2 bases and J by 1 base, and 14 bases separated the two germline ends. CDR3 residues: CASSLFGGGKNTEAFF. In DNA, the CDR3 is TGTGCCAGCAGCTTATTTGGGGGGGGAAAGAACACTGAAGCTTTCTTT. The whole variable domain, remainder taken from reference TRBV7-6 and TRBJ1-1, is GAGVSQSPRYKVTKRGQDVALRCDPISGHVSLYWYRQALGQGPEFLTYFNYEAQQDKSGLPNDRFSAERPEGSISTLTIQRTEQRDSAMYRCASSLFGGGKNTEAFFGQGTRLTVV.

This chain connects TRBV15 to TRBJ2-3; 11 bases map to TRBD2. V lost 6 bases, J lost 0 bases, and 8 bases stayed unmatched. The CDR3 covers 17 residues. Germline CDR1 reads LNHNV; CDR2 reads YYDKDF (reference sequence). CDR3 loop: CATRPSIAGGSTDTQYF. The CDR3 region has the DNA TGTGCCACCAGACCATCCATAGCGGGGGGGAGCACAGATACGCAGTATTTT.